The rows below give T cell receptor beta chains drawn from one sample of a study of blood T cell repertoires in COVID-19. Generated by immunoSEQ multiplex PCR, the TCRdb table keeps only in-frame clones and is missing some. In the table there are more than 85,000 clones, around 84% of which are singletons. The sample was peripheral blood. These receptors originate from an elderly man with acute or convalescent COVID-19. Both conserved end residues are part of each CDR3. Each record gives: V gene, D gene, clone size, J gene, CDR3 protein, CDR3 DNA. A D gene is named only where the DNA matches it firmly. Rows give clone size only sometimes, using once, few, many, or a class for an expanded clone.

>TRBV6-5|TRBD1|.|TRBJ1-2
CASSRDSQNNYGYTF
TGTGCCAGCAGTAGGGACAGCCAAAATAACTATGGCTACACCTTC
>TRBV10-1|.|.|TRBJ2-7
CASSESPRDYEQYF
TGCGCCAGCAGTGAGTCCCCTAGAGACTACGAGCAGTACTTC
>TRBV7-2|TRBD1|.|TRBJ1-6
CASSFQDRARNSPLHF
TGTGCCAGCAGCTTCCAAGACAGGGCGCGGAATTCACCCCTCCACTTT
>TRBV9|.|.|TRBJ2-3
CASSILGGTDTQYF
TGTGCCAGCAGCATTTTAGGAGGCACAGATACGCAGTATTTT
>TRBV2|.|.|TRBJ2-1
CASGRGGLGGREQFF
TGTGCCAGCGGACGGGGAGGACTAGGGGGACGCGAGCAGTTCTTC
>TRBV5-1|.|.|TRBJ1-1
CASSLAGSLNTEAFF
TGCGCCAGCAGCTTGGCCGGGTCCCTGAACACTGAAGCTTTCTTT
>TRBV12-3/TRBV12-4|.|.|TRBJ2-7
CASSLKGAVEQYF
TGTGCCAGCAGTTTAAAAGGGGCAGTCGAGCAGTACTTC
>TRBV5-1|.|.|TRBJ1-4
CASSIYDRGEKLFF
TGCGCCAGCAGCATTTACGATCGGGGTGAAAAACTGTTTTTT
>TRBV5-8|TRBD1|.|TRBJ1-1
CASSLGDRVTEAFF
TGTGCCAGCAGCTTGGGAGACAGGGTCACTGAAGCTTTCTTT
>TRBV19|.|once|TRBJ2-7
CASTLQGGGPGEQYF
TGTGCCAGTACTTTACAGGGGGGAGGGCCCGGCGAGCAGTACTTC
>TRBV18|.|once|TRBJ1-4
CASSPRDNGAQLFF
TGTGCCAGCTCGCCCCGGGACAACGGGGCGCAACTGTTTTTT
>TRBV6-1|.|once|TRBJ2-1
CASSGRDTSSYNEQFF
TGTGCCAGCAGTGGCCGGGACACAAGCTCCTACAATGAGCAGTTCTTC
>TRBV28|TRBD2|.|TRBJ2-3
CASSQTSGITDTQYF
TGTGCCAGCAGTCAGACTAGCGGGATCACAGATACGCAGTATTTT
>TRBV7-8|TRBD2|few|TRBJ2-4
CASSRREGVKNIQYF
TGTGCCAGCAGCCGACGGGAGGGAGTTAAAAACATTCAGTACTTC
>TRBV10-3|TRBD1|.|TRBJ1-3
CAISRGQAGGNTIYF
TGTGCCATCAGCCGGGGACAGGCTGGGGGAAACACCATATATTTT
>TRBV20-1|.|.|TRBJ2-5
CSASHSQETQYF
TGCAGTGCTAGTCACAGCCAAGAGACCCAGTACTTC
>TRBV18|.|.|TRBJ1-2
CASSPQGNYGYTF
TGTGCCAGCTCACCCCAGGGAAACTATGGCTACACCTTC
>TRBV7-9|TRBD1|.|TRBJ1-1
CASSLWQGAGGTEAFF
TGTGCCAGCAGCTTATGGCAGGGGGCAGGGGGCACTGAAGCTTTCTTT
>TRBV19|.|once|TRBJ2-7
CASSIDLGGPAYEQYF
TGTGCCAGTAGTATAGATCTGGGCGGGCCGGCCTACGAGCAGTACTTC
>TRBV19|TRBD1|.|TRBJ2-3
CASTPHDREVTDTQYF
TGTGCCAGTACCCCCCACGACAGGGAAGTTACAGATACGCAGTATTTT
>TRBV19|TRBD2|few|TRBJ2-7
CASSSPGLAGYEQYF
TGTGCCAGTAGTAGCCCGGGACTAGCGGGATACGAGCAGTACTTC
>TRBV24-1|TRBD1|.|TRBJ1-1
CATSGGQANTEAFF
TGTGCCACCAGTGGGGGACAGGCTAACACTGAAGCTTTCTTT
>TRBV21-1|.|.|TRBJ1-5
CASNPRPSGHRYQPQHF
TGTGCCAGCAACCCTAGGCCCTCGGGACACCGATATCAGCCCCAGCATTTT
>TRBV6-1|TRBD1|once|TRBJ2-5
CASSEARSTGVYF
TGTGCCAGCAGTGAAGCCCGTTCGACAGGGGTGTACTTC
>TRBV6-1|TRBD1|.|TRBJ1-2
CASSEARGTGGGYTF
TGTGCCAGCAGTGAAGCGCGTGGGACAGGGGGCGGCTACACCTTC
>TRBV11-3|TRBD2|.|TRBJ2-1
CASSSAGAGGEQFF
TGTGCCAGCAGCTCCGCGGGGGCGGGAGGGGAGCAGTTCTTC
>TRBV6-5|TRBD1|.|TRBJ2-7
CASSYRDRGTYEQYF
TGTGCCAGCAGTTACCGGGACAGGGGCACCTACGAGCAGTACTTC
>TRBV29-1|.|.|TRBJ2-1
CSAGRTTYNEQFF
TGCAGCGCCGGACGGACAACCTACAATGAGCAGTTCTTC
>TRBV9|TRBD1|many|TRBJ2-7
CASSARTGTGNEQYF
TGTGCCAGCAGCGCTAGAACCGGGACAGGGAACGAGCAGTACTTC
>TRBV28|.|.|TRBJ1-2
CATTGATGPNYGYTF
TGTGCCACTACGGGAGCGACGGGCCCCAACTATGGCTACACCTTC
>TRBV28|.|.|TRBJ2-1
CASSSPTLANRVTSSYNEQFF
TGTGCCAGCAGTTCCCCTACACTAGCCAACCGAGTAACCAGCTCCTACAATGAGCAGTTCTTC
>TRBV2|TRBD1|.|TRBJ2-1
CASSGWTGEDNEQFF
TGTGCCAGCAGTGGATGGACAGGGGAAGACAATGAGCAGTTCTTC
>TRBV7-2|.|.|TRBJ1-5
CASSLSRRQRLRQPQHF
TGTGCCAGCAGCTTGTCCCGTCGACAGAGGCTGCGGCAGCCCCAGCATTTT
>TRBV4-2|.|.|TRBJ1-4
CASSQEWQGNEKLFF
TGTGCCAGCAGCCAAGAGTGGCAGGGTAATGAAAAACTGTTTTTT
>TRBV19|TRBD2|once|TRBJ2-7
CASSTSSTSGVGEQYF
TGTGCCAGTAGTACCTCCTCGACTAGCGGAGTGGGGGAGCAGTACTTC
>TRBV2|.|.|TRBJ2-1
CASSGAPYNEQFF
TGTGCCAGCAGTGGGGCACCTTACAATGAGCAGTTCTTC
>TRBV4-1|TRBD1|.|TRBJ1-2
CASSQGTGYGYTF
TGCGCCAGCAGCCAAGGGACAGGGTATGGCTACACCTTC
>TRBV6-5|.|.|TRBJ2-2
CASITAPNGGELFF
TGTGCCAGCATCACAGCCCCGAACGGCGGGGAGCTGTTTTTT
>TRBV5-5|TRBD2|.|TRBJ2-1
CASSRTSGNYNEQFF
TGTGCCAGCAGCAGGACTAGCGGAAATTACAATGAGCAGTTCTTC
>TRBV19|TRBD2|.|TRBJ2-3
CASSLAGASTDTQYF
TGTGCCAGTTCGCTAGCGGGAGCAAGCACAGATACGCAGTATTTT
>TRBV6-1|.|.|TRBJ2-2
CASSELAGTGELFF
TGTGCCAGCAGTGAACTAGCTGGCACCGGGGAGCTGTTTTTT
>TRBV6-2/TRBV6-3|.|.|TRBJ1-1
CASSLLNTEAFF
TGTGCCAGCAGTCTTCTAAACACTGAAGCTTTCTTT
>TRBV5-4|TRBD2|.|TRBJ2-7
CASSLGTSGPPYEQYF
TGTGCCAGCAGCTTGGGGACTAGCGGGCCGCCCTACGAGCAGTACTTC
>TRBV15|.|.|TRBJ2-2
CATSTGGPNTGELFF
TGTGCCACCAGCACCGGAGGGCCTAACACCGGGGAGCTGTTTTTT
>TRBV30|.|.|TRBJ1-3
CAWSPSQRTFGTIYF
TGTGCCTGGAGCCCCAGTCAAAGAACGTTTGGCACCATATATTTT
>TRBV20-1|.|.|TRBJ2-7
CSAIGSYEQYF
TGCAGTGCTATCGGGTCGTACGAGCAGTACTTC
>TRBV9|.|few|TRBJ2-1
CASSARDSPTSGNEQFF
TGTGCCAGCAGCGCCCGTGACTCGCCCACTTCGGGCAATGAGCAGTTCTTC
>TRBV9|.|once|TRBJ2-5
CASSVGGSVQETQYF
TGTGCCAGCAGCGTAGGCGGGTCCGTCCAAGAGACCCAGTACTTC
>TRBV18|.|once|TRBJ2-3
CASSPPVQADTQYF
TGTGCCAGCTCACCACCGGTTCAGGCAGATACGCAGTATTTT
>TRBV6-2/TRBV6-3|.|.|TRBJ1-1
CASSHGGQRKAFF
TGTGCCAGCAGCCACGGGGGGCAAAGAAAAGCTTTCTTT
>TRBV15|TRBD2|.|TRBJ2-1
CATSRDSRWGGSHNEQFF
TGTGCCACCAGCAGAGATTCCCGGTGGGGCGGGAGCCACAATGAGCAGTTCTTC
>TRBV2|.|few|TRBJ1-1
CASRAEGSTEAFF
TGTGCCAGCAGGGCAGAGGGAAGCACTGAAGCTTTCTTT
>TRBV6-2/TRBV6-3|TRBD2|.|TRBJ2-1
CASSRGGEQFF
TGTGCCAGCAGCCGGGGGGGTGAGCAGTTCTTC
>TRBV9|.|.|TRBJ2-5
CASSVVGGETQYF
TGTGCCAGCAGCGTAGTCGGGGGAGAGACCCAGTACTTC
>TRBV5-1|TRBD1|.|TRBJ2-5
CASSLLGQGTETQYF
TGCGCCAGCAGCTTGTTGGGACAGGGGACGGAGACCCAGTACTTC